What follows is one T cell receptor (beta chain) and its context. Its antigen is unknown. This record comes from a study of shared clonotypes between healthy human individuals. Findings and limits, study-wide: Among a handful of donors, roughly 5.5% of naive CD4 clonotypes were found in common.

CD45RA-negative memory and CD45RA+ naive subsets were split from the CD4+ cells. At the deep level, the assay was run. Clones were sequenced by immunoSEQ multiplex PCR, and TCRdb holds only the in-frame ones, with some missing. The sample gives about 1.1 million clones, around three quarters of which show up once; roughly 0.9% is in the top ten. Germline V gene sequence: CDR1 KGHSH, CDR2 LQKENI. The CDR3 spans 13 residues. V lost 0 bases and J 6 bases, leaving 9 bases between the germline ends. This receptor was taken from a man younger than 35 in good health. Some clones in this sample may be carry-over from other donors' samples. The V and J genes are TRBV18 and TRBJ2-7, with no clear D. The sequencing input was memory CD4+ T cells from PBMCs. Subset given: CD45RA-negative fraction. In DNA form, the CDR3 reads TGTGCCAGCTCACCACCTTCATCCAGCGAGCAGTACTTC. Its protein product is CASSPPSSSEQYF.